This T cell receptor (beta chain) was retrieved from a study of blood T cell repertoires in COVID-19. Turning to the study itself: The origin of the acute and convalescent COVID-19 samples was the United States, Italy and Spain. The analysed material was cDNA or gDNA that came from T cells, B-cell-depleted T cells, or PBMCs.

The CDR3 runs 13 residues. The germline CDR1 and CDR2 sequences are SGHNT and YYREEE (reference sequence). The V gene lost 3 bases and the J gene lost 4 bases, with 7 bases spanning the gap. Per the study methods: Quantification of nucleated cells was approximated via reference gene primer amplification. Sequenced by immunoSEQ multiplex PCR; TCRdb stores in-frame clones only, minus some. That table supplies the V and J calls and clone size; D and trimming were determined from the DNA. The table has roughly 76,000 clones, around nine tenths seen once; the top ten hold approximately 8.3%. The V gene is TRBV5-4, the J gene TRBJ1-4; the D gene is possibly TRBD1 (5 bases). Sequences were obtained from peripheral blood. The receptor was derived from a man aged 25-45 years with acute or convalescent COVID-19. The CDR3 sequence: CASSWQGNEKLFF. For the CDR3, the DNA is TGTGCCAGCAGCTGGCAGGGTAATGAAAAACTGTTTTTT.